Below, 25 T cell receptor beta chains from the same sample are listed, as sequenced in a study of early T cells in non-severe SARS-CoV-2 infection. MiXCR was run by TCRdb on the 5' RACE reads, yielding one entry per CDR3 protein. The sample contains roughly 83,000 distinct CDR3 sequences, roughly 10% of which appear only once. The sequencing here drew on whole blood, taken at baseline. Every receptor here comes from an adult who was a healthcare worker with PCR-confirmed SARS-CoV-2 infection or an uninfected control (not recorded which).

This chain uses TRBV20-1 with TRBJ2-4; D might be TRBD1 or TRBD2, each matching 7 bases. This CDR3 comprises 15 residues. CDR1 is DFQATT, CDR2 SNEGSKA, per germline (reference sequence). V was pared by 1 base and J by 4 bases, with 14 bases between. The CDR3 coding sequence is TGCAGTGCTAGAGGGGGAGGGGGCCTGAAAAACATTCAGTACTTC. Translation gives CSARGGGGLKNIQYF.

A few counts support this clonotype. V gene TRBV5-1 combines with J gene TRBJ2-1, with 11 bases lining up with TRBD2. This CDR3 spans 15 amino acids. Germline-derived CDR1 and CDR2 are SGHRS and YFSETQ. V shed 7 bases and J 7 bases; nucleotides not matched to a gene: 10. The chain's CDR3 is CASHETSGSINEQFF. The CDR3 coding sequence is TGCGCCAGCCACGAAACTAGCGGGAGTATTAATGAGCAGTTCTTC.

This clonotype turned up a few times. CDR3 DNA: TGTGCCAGCAGAGGAAGGACGGAGAGCACAGATACGCAGTATTTT. Amino acid sequence: CASRGRTESTDTQYF. This sequence joins TRBV2 and TRBJ2-3; no clear D gene. Germline CDR1 SNHLY, CDR2 FYNNEI. The ends were cut back, 6 bases at V and 0 bases at J, with 13 bases in the middle. The CDR3 is 15 residues long.

V is TRBV5-1 and J is TRBJ2-5, with D maybe TRBD2 (6 bases). The CDR3 sequence is 19 residues long. Germline CDR1 and CDR2: SGHRS and YFSETQ. V was trimmed by 3 bases and J by 9 bases, leaving 33 bases between them. CDR3 protein: CASSSEYTAGTLQAEAQYF. The CDR3 region has the DNA TGCGCCAGCAGCTCAGAATACACGGCAGGGACTTTGCAGGCGGAGGCCCAGTACTTC.

The chain recombines TRBV12-3 or TRBV12-4 with TRBJ1-2, with TRBD1 as a possible D gene (6 bases). The CDR3 consists of 16 residues. Deletions cut 4 bases from V and 7 bases from J, with 22 bases between. CDR3: CASSSKRLTGISGYTF. The CDR3 region has the DNA TGTGCCAGCAGTTCCAAAAGGCTAACAGGGATCTCTGGCTACACCTTC.

The V gene is TRBV28, the J gene TRBJ2-6, with 11 bases identical to TRBD2. Germline-derived CDR1 and CDR2 are MDHEN and SYDVKM. This CDR3 region has 18 residues. The junction had 7 bases not matched to a gene; V was cut back by 6 bases and J by 0 bases. The CDR3 sequence: CASSRTSGRVSGANVLTF. CDR3 nucleotide sequence: TGTGCCAGCAGCCGAACTAGCGGGAGAGTCTCTGGGGCCAACGTCCTGACTTTC.

Note on this clonotype: One end of the junction is discordant with germline, which a read error may explain. This rearrangement joins TRBV7-2 to TRBJ2-7, with D possibly called TRBD1 or TRBD2 (6 bases each). Germline V gene lookup returns CDR1 SGHTA and CDR2 FQGNSA. This CDR3 comprises 17 residues. The CDR3 DNA sequence: TGTGCCAGCAGTTTAGAGAGACGGGGGCTAGCAGAATACGAGCAGTACTTC. This encodes CASSLERRGLAEYEQYF. The full variable domain, in which reference TRBV7-2 and TRBJ2-7 provide the parts outside the CDR3, is GAGVSQSPSNKVTEKGKDVELRCDPISGHTALYWYRQSLGQGLEFLIYFQGNSAPDKSGLPSDRFSAERTGGSVSTLTIQRTQQEDSAVYLCASSLERRGLAEYEQYFGPGTRLTVT.

V gene TRBV7-9 combines with J gene TRBJ1-6; D not certain. The CDR3 has 15 residues. The V end lost 2 bases, the J end lost 7 bases, and 12 bases lay between the germline ends. Germline CDR1 reads SEHNR; CDR2 reads FQNEAQ (reference sequence). In nucleotides, the CDR3 is TGTGCCAGCAGCTTATCCGACACCCGAAATTCACCCCTCCACTTT. Residues: CASSLSDTRNSPLHF.

The genes are TRBV20-1 and TRBJ1-6; no firm D call. CDR1 DFQATT and CDR2 SNEGSKA come from the germline V gene (reference sequence). The V and J ends lost 0 bases and 3 bases respectively, with 15 bases between them. CDR3 size: 17 residues. The CDR3 is CSAREVDPSFYNSPLHF. CDR3 in DNA: TGCAGTGCTAGAGAGGTCGACCCAAGCTTCTATAATTCACCCCTCCACTTT.

This clonotype was recorded at least ten times. This rearrangement joins TRBV27 to TRBJ1-4; the match to TRBD1 covers 7 bases. The length of the CDR3 is 15 residues. Germline trimming cut 3 bases from V and 4 bases from J; bases unmatched to any gene: 5. The germline gives CDR1 MNHEY, CDR2 SMNVEV (reference sequence). DNA of the CDR3: TGTGCCAGCAGTTTCCTTGCAGGGGGTAATGAAAAACTGTTTTTT. This encodes CASSFLAGGNEKLFF.

This clonotype was seen repeatedly, ten times or more. The rearrangement uses TRBV19 and TRBJ1-5, with D perhaps TRBD1 (5 bases). Trimming stripped 7 bases from V and 2 bases from J, with 24 bases between. Germline V lookup: CDR1 LNHDA, CDR2 SQIVND (reference sequence). The CDR3 runs 18 residues. This chain's CDR3 is CASTSQHRTSGGNQPQHF. The DNA for the CDR3 is TGTGCCAGTACATCCCAACATCGGACATCCGGGGGCAATCAGCCCCAGCATTTT.

The rearrangement uses TRBV10-3 and TRBJ1-3; 8 positions match TRBD1. The CDR3 has 15 amino acids. V lost 7 bases and J lost 0; bases outside the gene matches: 5. CDR1 is ENHRY, CDR2 SYGVKD, per germline. The CDR3 loop reads CAITRDRSSGNTIYF. The CDR3 DNA follows: TGTGCCATCACCCGGGACAGGAGCTCTGGAAACACCATATATTTT.

This chain joins TRBV6-1 and TRBJ2-7; no clear D gene. The V end was cut by 8 bases, the J end by 0 bases, with 11 bases between. The CDR3 covers 13 residues. The V gene's germline CDR1 is MNHNS and CDR2 SASEGT. CDR3 coding DNA: TGTGCCAGCGAATCGGACGCCTCCTACGAGCAGTACTTC. Protein product: CASESDASYEQYF.

This clonotype has more than one count but fewer than ten. V gene TRBV5-1 combines with J gene TRBJ1-1; tentative D call: TRBD1 (6 bases). There are 16 residues in the CDR3. Germline V gene lookup returns CDR1 SGHRS and CDR2 YFSETQ. V was clipped by 2 bases and J by 3 bases, with 17 bases between them. The CDR3 region is CASSFGETGGYTEAFF. For the CDR3, the DNA is TGCGCCAGCAGCTTCGGGGAGACAGGCGGTTACACTGAAGCTTTCTTT. The whole variable domain, filled in from reference TRBV5-1 and TRBJ1-1, reads KAGVTQTPRYLIKTRGQQVTLSCSPISGHRSVSWYQQTPGQGLQFLFEYFSETQRNKGNFPGRFSGRQFSNSRSEMNVSTLELGDSALYLCASSFGETGGYTEAFFGQGTRLTVV.

This clonotype was recorded at least ten times. The chain couples TRBV11-3 to TRBJ2-1; possibly TRBD1 or TRBD2 for D (5 bases each). From germline, CDR1 is SGHNT and CDR2 YENEEA. V gave up 5 bases and J gave up 9 bases, with 14 bases separating them. The CDR3 covers 13 residues. This CDR3 is CASSHRDPGEQFF. The CDR3 coding sequence is TGTGCCAGCAGCCACCGGGACCCCGGTGAGCAGTTCTTC.

The genes are TRBV28 and TRBJ1-1; D is ambiguous. The CDR3 has 11 residues. V was cut by 6 bases and J by 8 bases, with 10 bases left in between. CDR1 and CDR2 from the germline V gene are MDHEN and SYDVKM. In DNA, the CDR3 is TGTGCCAGCAGCCTATCTTGGGAAGCTTTCTTT. Protein product: CASSLSWEAFF.

The sample holds many counts of this clonotype. The gene calls are TRBV2 and TRBJ2-2, with D perhaps TRBD1 (5 bases). The V gene lost 3 bases and the J gene lost 1 base, with 6 bases spanning the gap. CDR1 is SNHLY, CDR2 FYNNEI, per germline. The CDR3 loop spans 14 amino acids. The CDR3 DNA reads as TGTGCCAGCAGTGACAGGGAGAACACCGGGGAGCTGTTTTTT. As protein: CASSDRENTGELFF. Drawing the rest from reference TRBV2 and TRBJ2-2, the complete variable domain is EPEVTQTPSHQVTQMGQEVILRCVPISNHLYFYWYRQILGQKVEFLVSFYNNEISEKSEIFDDQFSVERPDGSNFTLKIRSTKLEDSAMYFCASSDRENTGELFFGEGSRLTVL.

This clonotype was counted ten times or more. The CDR3 reads CASSDRLHSYNEQFF. The CDR3 DNA follows: TGTGCCAGCAGTGACAGGTTACACTCCTACAATGAGCAGTTCTTC. The genes are TRBV28 and TRBJ2-1, with D tentatively TRBD1 (6 bases). Trimming left V 5 bases short and J 0 bases short, with 11 bases between. Per germline, CDR1 MDHEN and CDR2 SYDVKM. CDR3 length equals 15 residues.

CDR3 in DNA: TGTGCCTGGTTTAACCGGGACAGGGGGTATGGCTACACCTTC. Its translation is CAWFNRDRGYGYTF. This chain joins TRBV30 and TRBJ1-2; 11 nucleotides agree with TRBD1. Germline lookup yields CDR1 GTSNPN and CDR2 SVGIG (reference sequence). This CDR3 spans 14 amino acids. J gave up 5 bases and V 5 bases, and 7 bases lay outside the gene matches.

CDR3 DNA: TGTGCCAGCAGTGCCAAAGGGACTAGCGGGAGCCCGAACACCGGGGAGCTGTTTTTT. Amino acid sequence: CASSAKGTSGSPNTGELFF. The chain uses TRBV6-4 and TRBJ2-2; the match to TRBD2 covers 14 bases. The ends lost 4 bases at V and 0 bases at J; junction bases unmatched: 7. Germline loops: CDR1 MRHNA, CDR2 SNTAGT. The CDR3 covers 19 residues.

The genes are TRBV7-2 and TRBJ2-3; D gene unclear. Trimming took off 1 base at V and 4 bases at J, with 6 bases between the two ends. Germline V gene lookup returns CDR1 SGHTA and CDR2 FQGNSA. The CDR3 spans 13 residues. The CDR3 loop is CASSLVFADTQYF. The CDR3 DNA follows: TGTGCCAGCAGCTTAGTTTTTGCAGATACGCAGTATTTT.

The chain uses TRBV27 and TRBJ2-7; 7 bases match TRBD1. The J segment lost 2 bases and the V segment lost 6 bases, leaving 7 bases of the junction unmatched. The CDR3 runs to 14 residues. Looked up from germline, CDR1 is MNHEY and CDR2 is SMNVEV (reference sequence). The chain's CDR3 is CASSRAGGPYEQYF. For the CDR3, the DNA is TGTGCCAGCAGCCGGGCAGGGGGACCCTACGAGCAGTACTTC.

This clonotype was observed a handful of times. The V call is TRBV5-1, the J call TRBJ2-3, with unresolved D. Germline assignment: CDR1 SGHRS and CDR2 YFSETQ. Trimming cost V 2 bases and J 0 bases, with 10 bases left between them. The CDR3 covers 15 residues. CDR3 residues: CASSLGPTSTDTQYF. The DNA for the CDR3 is TGCGCCAGCAGCTTAGGGCCAACTAGCACAGATACGCAGTATTTT.

This sequence joins TRBV5-1 and TRBJ2-3; perhaps TRBD1 as D (5 bases). CDR1 is SGHRS, CDR2 YFSETQ, per germline. The V end was cut by 5 bases, the J end by 9 bases, with 19 bases between. The CDR3 runs to 14 residues. CDR3 in amino acids: CASSQRQGRDTQYF. In nucleotides, the CDR3 is TGCGCCAGCAGTCAAAGGCAGGGTCGAGACACGCAGTATTTT.

This clonotype was seen many times. This chain joins TRBV5-1 and TRBJ2-3, with TRBD1 identical over 7 bases. The CDR3 totals 15 residues. J lost 6 bases, V lost 4 bases, and 11 bases had no gene match. Germline CDR1 reads SGHRS; CDR2 reads YFSETQ. CDR3 bases: TGCGCCAGCAGCCCACAGGGGACCCTAGCTGATACGCAGTATTTT. Amino acids: CASSPQGTLADTQYF.